Sequencing of this TCR beta chain was carried out in a study of CD8 T cells in Susac syndrome. It was with random hexamers that roughly 0.5 to 1 ug RNA was reverse transcribed. TCRdb re-derived calls from the immunoSEQ multiplex PCR reads in MiXCR, one entry per CDR3 protein. The sample lists about 240,000 distinct CDR3 sequences, 90% to 96% occurring once. TCR beta sequencing covered blood CD8+ and CD4+ T cells. This CDR3 has 14 residues. The V and J ends lost 4 bases and 0 bases respectively, with 10 bases between them. Sequencing was carried out using CD4+ T cells from PBMCs. This receptor was identified in a human donor with Susac syndrome. The chain recombines TRBV12-3 or TRBV12-4 with TRBJ2-7; D remains ambiguous. The CDR3 DNA sequence: TGTGCCAGCAGTTCGACACCCTCCTCCTACGAGCAGTACTTC. It specifies CASSSTPSSYEQYF.